Below, 19 T cell receptor beta chains from the same sample are listed, as sequenced in a study of T cells after yellow fever vaccination. TCRdb re-derived calls from the 5' RACE reads in MiXCR, one entry per CDR3 protein. The data show some 350,000 distinct CDR3 sequences, around 3.9% seen once. Source: PBMCs, taken 5 days after the yellow fever booster vaccination. Every receptor here comes from a young man who received the YFV17D yellow fever vaccine.

This clonotype was counted at least ten times. V is TRBV7-2 and J is TRBJ2-1; D gene ambiguous. Germline assignment: CDR1 SGHTA and CDR2 FQGNSA. Trimming took 7 bases from V and 2 from J, leaving 12 bases between them. The CDR3 consists of 14 residues. CDR3 nucleotide sequence: TGTGCCAGCAAGGAAGGGAACACCTACAATGAGCAGTTCTTC. Translated, it gives CASKEGNTYNEQFF.

This clonotype was seen many times. The chain joins TRBV4-3 to TRBJ2-5; D gene ambiguous. The CDR3 runs 14 residues. Germline assignment: CDR1 LGHNA and CDR2 YSLEER. Trimming took 0 bases from V and 2 from J, leaving 7 bases between them. The CDR3, as DNA: TGCGCCAGCAGCCAAGATTTCACTCAAGAGACCCAGTACTTC. It is translated as CASSQDFTQETQYF.

The chain has TRBV30 and TRBJ1-2, with D hard to call. The V gene's germline CDR1 is GTSNPN and CDR2 SVGIG (reference sequence). V lost 4 bases and J 7 bases, leaving 10 bases between the germline ends. CDR3 length equals 11 residues. The DNA of the CDR3 is TGTGCCTGGAACGAACTCAGTGGCTACACCTTC. This codes for CAWNELSGYTF. The full variable domain, with the rest looked up from reference TRBV30 and TRBJ1-2, is SQTIHQWPATLVQPVGSPLSLECTVEGTSNPNLYWYRQAAGRGLQLLFYSVGIGQISSEVPQNLSASRPQDRQFILSSKKLLLSDSGFYLCAWNELSGYTFGSGTRLTVV.

The CDR3 reads CASSQVGRDYEQYF. The CDR3 DNA is TGCGCCAGCAGCCAAGTGGGGCGGGATTACGAGCAGTACTTC. The chain carries TRBV4-1 and TRBJ2-7; D is possibly TRBD2 (6 bases). V lost 1 base, J lost 4 bases, and 11 bases lay in between. There are 14 residues in the CDR3. Germline lookup yields CDR1 MGHRA and CDR2 YSYEKL.

This chain uses TRBV15 with TRBJ1-2, with a tentative D call TRBD1 (5 bases). The V and J ends lost 5 bases and 5 bases respectively, with 15 bases between them. The germline CDR1 and CDR2 sequences are LNHNV and YYDKDF (reference sequence). The CDR3 runs 14 residues. The CDR3 DNA is TGTGCCACCAGCGAAGAGGGGATGACGTATGGCTACACCTTC. Residues: CATSEEGMTYGYTF.

This clonotype was seen a handful of times. This CDR3 is CSAASGDITYYNEQFF. The CDR3 DNA follows: TGCAGTGCCGCCAGCGGGGACATAACGTACTACAATGAGCAGTTCTTC. The rearrangement joins TRBV20-1 to TRBJ2-1; TRBD2 might be the D (7 bases). The CDR3 has 16 amino acids. CDR1 is DFQATT and CDR2 is SNEGSKA in the germline V gene (reference sequence). V was clipped by 6 bases and J by 3 bases, with 21 bases between them.

The genes are TRBV3-1 and TRBJ2-1; D possibly corresponds to TRBD2 (5 bases). The V end lost 1 base, the J end lost 12 bases, and 19 bases lay between the germline ends. The CDR3 is made up of 15 amino acids. Per the germline V gene, CDR1 is LGHDT and CDR2 is YNNKEL (reference sequence). The CDR3 sequence is CASSQGAGLGRGQFF. CDR3 in DNA: TGTGCCAGCAGCCAAGGGGCCGGACTTGGCCGGGGGCAGTTCTTC.

This clonotype appeared a few times. The chain combines TRBV5-4 with TRBJ1-3; 7 bases align to TRBD1. Germline V gene sequence: CDR1 SGHNT, CDR2 YYREEE (reference sequence). The trim removed 3 bases at V and 2 bases at J, leaving 2 bases unmatched. The CDR3 runs 14 residues. In nucleotides, the CDR3 is TGTGCCAGCAGCTCGACAGGGCCTGGAAACACCATATATTTT. This codes for CASSSTGPGNTIYF.

This clonotype has only a few counts. The chain employs TRBV5-1 and TRBJ2-5; the D gene could be TRBD1 or TRBD2 (6 bases each). This CDR3 region has 15 residues. Per germline, CDR1 SGHRS and CDR2 YFSETQ. V lost 3 bases and J lost 4, with 16 bases in between. CDR3 in amino acids: CASSSGATPGETQYF. The CDR3 DNA reads as TGCGCCAGCAGCTCGGGGGCTACCCCAGGAGAGACCCAGTACTTC.

This clonotype was observed a few times. The CDR3 spells CASREQGGQPQHF. CDR3 nucleotides: TGTGCCAGCAGGGAACAGGGTGGCCAGCCCCAGCATTTT. The rearrangement joins TRBV7-2 to TRBJ1-5; D perhaps matches TRBD1 (6 bases). There are 13 residues in the CDR3. Germline values: CDR1 SGHTA, CDR2 FQGNSA. The ends were cut back, 6 bases at V and 7 bases at J, with 13 bases in the middle.

This clonotype was found a few times. The chain recombines TRBV12-3 or TRBV12-4 with TRBJ2-5; unclear D gene. The CDR3 has 13 residues. V was trimmed by 8 bases and J by 2 bases, leaving 12 bases between them. The CDR3 DNA is TGTGCCAGCGGTTCTACAATACAAGAGACCCAGTACTTC. Encoded protein: CASGSTIQETQYF.

This clonotype was seen more than once but under ten times. The CDR3 loop is CASSQVGGRVNEQFF. CDR3 DNA: TGTGCCAGCAGCCAAGTCGGGGGCCGTGTCAATGAGCAGTTCTTC. This chain connects TRBV3-1 to TRBJ2-1; either TRBD1 or TRBD2 may fit D (6 bases each). The CDR3 runs to 15 residues. V was trimmed by 1 base and J by 6 bases, leaving 13 bases between them. Germline CDR1 LGHDT, CDR2 YNNKEL (reference sequence).

Ten or more counts support this clonotype. J is TRBJ1-5 and V is TRBV20-1, with TRBD1 matching 10 bases. The CDR3 spans 20 residues. Germline assignment: CDR1 DFQATT and CDR2 SNEGSKA (reference sequence). J gave up 1 base and V 5 bases, and 20 bases lay outside the gene matches. The CDR3 reads CSAPTPPGTGESGSNQPQHF. The CDR3 DNA reads TGCAGTGCTCCAACGCCCCCCGGGACAGGGGAAAGTGGGAGCAATCAGCCCCAGCATTTT.

This clonotype was detected only a few times. V gene TRBV6-5 combines with J gene TRBJ2-7, with 7 nucleotides matching TRBD2. Germline V gene sequence: CDR1 MNHEY, CDR2 SVGAGI. J gave up 2 bases and V 2 bases, and 3 bases lay outside the gene matches. The CDR3 has 14 residues. The CDR3 loop reads CASSYLTSAYEQYF. The CDR3 region has the DNA TGTGCCAGCAGTTACCTTACTAGCGCCTACGAGCAGTACTTC.

J is TRBJ2-7 and V is TRBV24-1, with 7 bases aligning to TRBD1. The germline gives CDR1 KGHDR, CDR2 SFDVKD. Losses at the gene ends were 12 bases for V and 5 bases for J; bases not matched to a gene: 12. CDR3 length: 13 amino acids. The CDR3 sequence is CAPHRGMVHEQYF. Here the CDR3 DNA reads TGTGCCCCCCACAGGGGAATGGTCCACGAGCAGTACTTC.

The chain combines TRBV20-1 with TRBJ2-5; D might be TRBD1 or TRBD2, each matching 5 bases. With 5 bases removed from V and 7 bases from J, the gap between germline ends came to 23 bases. The CDR3 is 15 amino acids. Germline CDR1 DFQATT, CDR2 SNEGSKA (reference sequence). The CDR3, as DNA: TGCAGTGCTCCCAGCAGTCGAGGGGTCTCGCGGACCCAGTACTTC. This codes for CSAPSSRGVSRTQYF.

This clonotype was seen repeatedly, ten times or more. One end of the junction fails to match germline, which may point to a read error. This sequence joins TRBV5-1 and TRBJ2-5, with 10 bases aligning to TRBD1. This CDR3 contains 15 residues. Germline CDR1 SGHRS, CDR2 YFSETQ. The CDR3 spells CASSLTGTGEETQYF. DNA for the CDR3: TGTGCCAGCAGCCTCACCGGGACAGGGGAAGAGACCCAGTACTTC.

The rearrangement links TRBV6-2 or TRBV6-3 to TRBJ1-1; tentative D call: TRBD1 (5 bases). Germline V gives CDR1 MNHEY, CDR2 SVGEGT. This CDR3 has 16 residues. V lost 1 base, J lost 0 bases, and 12 bases lay in between. The CDR3 spells CASSYWRGLMNTEAFF. CDR3 DNA sequence: TGTGCCAGCAGTTACTGGCGGGGCCTTATGAACACTGAAGCTTTCTTT.

This clonotype has more than one count but fewer than ten. The chain links TRBV7-2 to TRBJ1-1, with 7 bases that match TRBD1. The germline CDR1 and CDR2 sequences are SGHTA and FQGNSA. The CDR3 extends over 14 amino acids. V shed 5 bases, J shed 2 bases, and the junction held 5 bases outside the gene matches. For the CDR3, the DNA is TGTGCCAGCAGCGAGACAGGGTTCAACACTGAAGCTTTCTTT. Translating it yields CASSETGFNTEAFF.